These 32 T cell receptor beta chains were sequenced from one sample in a study of T cell repertoires in cytomegalovirus infection. Their cognate antigens are unknown. MiXCR, run by TCRdb on the reads, gives a single entry per CDR3 protein. The sample holds hundreds of thousands of distinct CDR3 sequences; around a third are singletons and the top ten take 15% to 20%. Sequenced here: cultured PBMCs, sampled from culture after CMV antigen stimulation. Receptors originate from a human donor in good health (CMV status not recorded). Some clones in this sample may be carry-over from other donors' samples.

This clonotype was counted once. A clone one base away is much larger, so this may be a read error. The rearrangement uses TRBV6-2 or TRBV6-3 and TRBJ1-2, with D maybe TRBD1 (6 bases). Germline CDR1 reads MNHEY; CDR2 reads SVGEGT. The CDR3 sequence is 18 residues long. The V end lost 11 bases, the J end lost 4 bases, and 32 bases lay between the germline ends. The CDR3 region is CARLVGGRGYVVAYGYTF. For the CDR3, the DNA is TGTGCCCGCTTAGTCGGCGGAAGGGGGTATGTCGTGGCCTATGGCTACACCTTC.

Only a few counts were recorded for this clonotype. This chain connects TRBV20-1 to TRBJ2-5; D is uncertain. The V end was cut by 6 bases, the J end by 5 bases, with 19 bases between. CDR3 length: 14 residues. Germline values: CDR1 DFQATT, CDR2 SNEGSKA (reference sequence). CDR3 amino acids: CSAIPRLGRETQYF. CDR3 in DNA: TGCAGTGCCATACCCCGACTTGGGCGGGAGACCCAGTACTTC.

This clonotype was seen only a few times. The chain combines TRBV5-1 with TRBJ2-7; 7 bases are shared with TRBD1. The CDR3 has 15 amino acids. Trimming removed 5 bases from V and 1 base from J; junction bases left unmatched: 9. Per germline, CDR1 SGHRS and CDR2 YFSETQ. This CDR3 is CASSQRDRASYEQYF. The CDR3 DNA follows: TGCGCCAGCAGTCAACGAGACAGGGCGTCCTACGAGCAGTACTTC.

The rearrangement links TRBV7-2 to TRBJ2-5, with 12 bases fitting TRBD2. The CDR3 extends over 15 amino acids. The trim removed 3 bases at V and 5 bases at J, leaving 4 bases unmatched. CDR1 is SGHTA and CDR2 is FQGNSA in the germline V gene. The CDR3 region has the DNA TGTGCCAGCAGCTTTGTCCTAGCGGGAGGGGAGACCCAGTACTTC. Translated, it gives CASSFVLAGGETQYF.

The chain carries TRBV20-1 and TRBJ2-1, with a tentative D call TRBD2 (7 bases). Germline V gene lookup returns CDR1 DFQATT and CDR2 SNEGSKA (reference sequence). This CDR3 spans 19 amino acids. Trimming removed 0 bases from V and 0 bases from J, with 21 bases in between. The CDR3 sequence is CSARDRGGREDSSYNEQFF. The CDR3 DNA sequence: TGCAGTGCTAGAGATCGCGGCGGGAGAGAGGACAGCTCCTACAATGAGCAGTTCTTC.

This chain uses TRBV7-2 with TRBJ2-5; possibly TRBD2 for D (6 bases). V gave up 5 bases and J gave up 9 bases, with 16 bases separating them. CDR3 length equals 13 residues. The germline V gene has CDR1 SGHTA and CDR2 FQGNSA. The CDR3 loop is CASSTWAGWAQYF. CDR3 sequence (DNA): TGTGCCAGCAGCACCTGGGCGGGGTGGGCCCAGTACTTC.

The sample holds many counts of this clonotype. The CDR3 DNA sequence: TGTGCCAGCAGCCCGGACGCCAACTATGGCTACACCTTC. It encodes CASSPDANYGYTF. The chain combines TRBV7-2 with TRBJ1-2; D is undetermined. The CDR3 has 13 amino acids. V gave up 5 bases and J gave up 2 bases, with 9 bases separating them. In germline, CDR1 is SGHTA, CDR2 FQGNSA.

This clonotype was detected many times. The rearrangement links TRBV7-2 to TRBJ1-2; 11 bases are shared with TRBD1. The CDR3 length is 15 residues. V lost 5 bases and J lost 5; bases outside the gene matches: 7. Germline V gene lookup returns CDR1 SGHTA and CDR2 FQGNSA. The chain's CDR3 is CASSPDRDRGYGYTF. The CDR3, as DNA: TGTGCCAGCAGCCCCGACCGGGACAGGGGGTATGGCTACACCTTC.

This rearrangement joins TRBV3-1 to TRBJ2-2, with D uncertain. Trimming left V 1 base short and J 3 bases short, with 6 bases between. Germline V CDR1 and CDR2: LGHDT, YNNKEL (reference sequence). There are 14 residues in the CDR3. CDR3 residues: CASSQVGDTGELFF. The CDR3 DNA reads TGTGCCAGCAGCCAAGTGGGCGACACCGGGGAGCTGTTTTTT.

In its sample, this clonotype was seen a few times. The J gene is TRBJ2-3, the V gene TRBV6-1; 9 bases are shared with TRBD2. The trim removed 5 bases at V and 1 base at J, leaving 13 bases unmatched. The CDR3 runs 18 residues. Per germline, CDR1 MNHNS and CDR2 SASEGT. The CDR3 DNA sequence: TGTGCCAGCAGTTACTCCTTTGCGGGGGGGTTGGGCACAGATACGCAGTATTTT. Translation gives CASSYSFAGGLGTDTQYF.

This clonotype was recorded a few times. This chain connects TRBV6-1 to TRBJ2-2, with D possibly TRBD1 on 6 matching bases. The germline V gene has CDR1 MNHNS and CDR2 SASEGT. V shed 2 bases and J shed 6 bases, with 10 bases lying between them. The CDR3 has 14 amino acids. CDR3 residues: CASSETRGAGELFF. CDR3 in DNA: TGTGCCAGCAGTGAAACCAGGGGCGCCGGGGAGCTGTTTTTT.

The J gene is TRBJ1-1, the V gene TRBV18; 9 nucleotides line up with TRBD1. V shed 0 bases, J shed 5 bases, and the junction held 4 bases outside the gene matches. This CDR3 region has 15 residues. In germline, CDR1 is KGHSH, CDR2 LQKENI. CDR3 sequence reads: CASSPPSGQGTEAFF. CDR3 sequence (DNA): TGTGCCAGCTCACCACCTTCGGGACAGGGTACTGAAGCTTTCTTT.

This clonotype was observed a few times. The genes are TRBV15 and TRBJ1-5; D remains ambiguous. The CDR3 covers 16 residues. Looked up from germline, CDR1 is LNHNV and CDR2 is YYDKDF (reference sequence). V lost 5 bases and J 0 bases, leaving 14 bases between the germline ends. CDR3: CATSRAGPHSNQPQHF. The CDR3, as DNA: TGTGCCACCAGCCGCGCAGGCCCTCATAGCAATCAGCCCCAGCATTTT. The complete variable domain, with remaining parts taken from reference TRBV15 and TRBJ1-5, reads DAMVIQNPRYQVTQFGKPVTLSCSQTLNHNVMYWYQQKSSQAPKLLFHYYDKDFNNEADTPDNFQSRRPNTSFCFLDIRSPGLGDTAMYLCATSRAGPHSNQPQHFGDGTRLSIL.

The rearrangement links TRBV10-3 to TRBJ2-3, with 15 bases that match TRBD2. The CDR3 covers 16 residues. Looked up from germline, CDR1 is ENHRY and CDR2 is SYGVKD. Trimming cost V 6 bases and J 5 bases; bases outside gene matches: 6. The CDR3 DNA sequence: TGTGCCATCAGGGGACTAGCGGGGGGCATCCGAGATACGCAGTATTTT. This sequence encodes CAIRGLAGGIRDTQYF.

V is TRBV20-1 and J is TRBJ1-4; TRBD1 might be the D (6 bases). Trimming took 4 bases from V and 7 from J, leaving 13 bases between them. The germline CDR1 and CDR2 sequences are DFQATT and SNEGSKA (reference sequence). The CDR3 loop spans 13 amino acids. Written as DNA, the CDR3 is TGCAGTGCTATCCCGACAGGACGTGAAAAACTGTTTTTT. It specifies CSAIPTGREKLFF.

This clonotype was observed a handful of times. The CDR3 is CASSGSQGSSYNEQFF. The CDR3 DNA reads as TGTGCCAGCAGTGGGTCACAGGGGAGCTCCTACAATGAGCAGTTCTTC. The chain carries TRBV2 and TRBJ2-1; 7 nucleotides agree with TRBD1. The CDR3 is 16 amino acids. Trimming at V came to 4 bases and at J to 0 bases, leaving 6 bases not matched to a gene. CDR1 is SNHLY, CDR2 FYNNEI, per germline.

This clonotype was seen ten or more times. One junction end disagrees with the germline gene, perhaps due to a read error. The chain recombines TRBV6-1 with TRBJ1-1, with D maybe TRBD1 (6 bases). From germline, CDR1 is MNHNS and CDR2 SASEGT. The CDR3 sequence is 12 residues long. CDR3 nucleotide sequence: TGTGCCAGCAGGATCGGGGGCCCGGCCGGGGTCTTT. Translating it yields CASRIGGPAGVF.

This clonotype was seen a handful of times. V and J are TRBV20-1 and TRBJ2-1; perhaps D is TRBD1 or TRBD2 (5 bases each). In germline, CDR1 is DFQATT, CDR2 SNEGSKA (reference sequence). The CDR3 loop spans 17 amino acids. The CDR3 DNA follows: TGCAGCGGAAGTGGGACGGCCTCTTTGAGCTCCTACAATGAGCAGTTCTTC. Translation: CSGSGTASLSSYNEQFF.

The genes are TRBV6-1 and TRBJ2-3; 11 nucleotides match TRBD2. CDR3 length: 17 amino acids. V shed 4 bases, J shed 0 bases, and the junction held 6 bases outside the gene matches. CDR1 is MNHNS, CDR2 SASEGT, per germline. The CDR3 region has the DNA TGTGCCAGCAGTGTCCTAGCGGGGGGAACTAGCACAGATACGCAGTATTTT. This codes for CASSVLAGGTSTDTQYF.

This clonotype has at least ten counts. The chain recombines TRBV7-2 with TRBJ1-3, with 8 positions matching TRBD1. CDR3 size: 15 residues. The trim removed 4 bases at V and 4 bases at J, leaving 6 bases unmatched. Germline V gene lookup returns CDR1 SGHTA and CDR2 FQGNSA. The chain's CDR3 is CASSWQGARGNTIYF. In nucleotides, the CDR3 is TGTGCCAGCAGCTGGCAGGGGGCGCGAGGAAACACCATATATTTT.

The table lists this clonotype with a few counts. The chain combines TRBV12-3 or TRBV12-4 with TRBJ2-1; D perhaps matches TRBD2 (6 bases). Trimming pared 10 bases from V and 2 bases from J, leaving 12 bases between. CDR3 size: 13 residues. CDR3: CAIRRETYNEQFF. CDR3 DNA sequence: TGTGCCATCCGGAGGGAGACCTACAATGAGCAGTTCTTC.

In this sample, this clonotype turned up a few times. This sequence joins TRBV7-9 and TRBJ2-1, with 9 bases lining up with TRBD2. The germline CDR1 and CDR2 sequences are SEHNR and FQNEAQ (reference sequence). The CDR3 is made up of 15 amino acids. V was clipped by 5 bases and J by 3 bases; unmatched bases: 5. This chain's CDR3 is CASSQTSGYYNEQFF. DNA for the CDR3: TGTGCCAGCAGCCAGACTAGCGGCTACTACAATGAGCAGTTCTTC.

This clonotype was detected a few times. V usage is TRBV7-9 and J usage is TRBJ2-7, with D perhaps matching TRBD2 (5 bases). Germline V CDR1 and CDR2: SEHNR, FQNEAQ (reference sequence). V was cut by 4 bases and J by 2 bases, with 9 bases left in between. The CDR3 consists of 13 residues. CDR3 DNA: TGTGCCAGCAGCTCCGGGATTACCTACGAGCAGTACTTC. Encoded protein: CASSSGITYEQYF. The full variable domain, rest sourced from reference TRBV7-9 and TRBJ2-7, is DTGVSQNPRHKITKRGQNVTFRCDPISEHNRLYWYRQTLGQGPEFLTYFQNEAQLEKSRLLSDRFSAERPKGSFSTLEIQRTEQGDSAMYLCASSSGITYEQYFGPGTRLTVT.

This clonotype was detected ten times or more. The chain joins TRBV7-2 to TRBJ2-5, with a weak D call TRBD2 (7 bases). The CDR3 is 14 amino acids. V was shortened by 8 bases and J by 2 bases, with 15 bases between the two germline ends. CDR1 and CDR2 (germline): SGHTA, FQGNSA. The CDR3 protein is CASGRGAGQETQYF. CDR3 coding DNA: TGTGCCAGCGGCCGGGGGGCAGGGCAAGAGACCCAGTACTTC.

V is TRBV4-3 and J is TRBJ2-3, with D possibly TRBD2 on 6 matching bases. The CDR3 runs to 14 residues. Deletions cut 3 bases from V and 6 bases from J, with 13 bases between. CDR1 is LGHNA and CDR2 is YSLEER in the germline V gene. The CDR3 sequence: CASSHRLVGDTQYF. DNA of the CDR3: TGCGCCAGCAGCCATCGACTAGTAGGGGATACGCAGTATTTT.

The chain links TRBV12-3 or TRBV12-4 to TRBJ1-2; D gene ambiguous. Trimming stripped 3 bases from V and 8 bases from J, with 13 bases between. This CDR3 comprises 13 residues. The CDR3 here is CASSFTEGLGYTF. The CDR3 DNA is TGTGCCAGCAGTTTCACAGAGGGCTTAGGCTACACCTTC.

This clonotype was recorded at least ten times. This chain uses TRBV7-6 with TRBJ2-3; D possibly uses TRBD1 or TRBD2 (5 bases each). The length of the CDR3 is 18 residues. The V and J ends lost 5 bases and 3 bases respectively, with 24 bases between them. From germline, CDR1 is SGHVS and CDR2 FNYEAQ. The CDR3 DNA reads as TGTGCCAGCAGCCCAAACCCGACTCCGGGACCCCCGACAGATACGCAGTATTTT. As protein: CASSPNPTPGPPTDTQYF.

The chain uses TRBV20-1 and TRBJ2-1, with D possibly being TRBD2 (7 bases). V was cut by 7 bases and J by 7 bases, with 14 bases left in between. The CDR3 contains 12 residues. Germline CDR1 reads DFQATT; CDR2 reads SNEGSKA (reference sequence). The CDR3 DNA is TGCAGTGGACGGGGGGCTGGTAATGAGCAGTTCTTC. As protein: CSGRGAGNEQFF.

This rearrangement joins TRBV6-1 to TRBJ2-5, with D possibly matching TRBD2 (5 bases). From germline, CDR1 is MNHNS and CDR2 SASEGT. This CDR3 contains 13 residues. Trimming pared 0 bases from V and 5 bases from J, leaving 7 bases between. CDR3 sequence (DNA): TGTGCCAGCAGTGAAGCGGGCGGGGAGACCCAGTACTTC. It yields the protein CASSEAGGETQYF.

This clonotype was seen a handful of times. V gene TRBV2 combines with J gene TRBJ1-3, with TRBD1 as a possible D gene (6 bases). The ends were cut back, 8 bases at V and 0 bases at J, with 14 bases in the middle. The CDR3 is made up of 15 amino acids. CDR1 and CDR2 from the germline V gene are SNHLY and FYNNEI. In DNA, the CDR3 is TGTGCCAGCGGTCGGCAGGGGATCTCTGGAAACACCATATATTTT. Protein sequence: CASGRQGISGNTIYF.

In DNA, the CDR3 is TGTGCCAGCAGCTTTGGGGTCTACACAGATACGCAGTATTTT. Its translation is CASSFGVYTDTQYF. The chain couples TRBV5-4 to TRBJ2-3, with D hard to call. Between the trimmed V and J ends, which lost 2 bases and 2 bases, there was a span of 9 bases. There are 14 residues in the CDR3. Germline-derived CDR1 and CDR2 are SGHNT and YYREEE (reference sequence).

Many counts were recorded for this clonotype. This chain links TRBV11-2 with TRBJ1-2; unclear D gene. Germline assignment: CDR1 SGHAT and CDR2 FQNNGV. Trimming took off 5 bases at V and 1 base at J, with 5 bases between the two ends. This CDR3 spans 12 amino acids. CDR3 DNA sequence: TGTGCCAGCAGCCAGTATAACTATGGCTACACCTTC. Its translation: CASSQYNYGYTF.